This entry lists 21 T cell receptor beta chains sequenced from one sample in a study of neurological immune-mediated disorders. Each CDR3 protein is one row after TCRdb ran MiXCR on the 5' RACE reads. The sample contains around 97,000 distinct CDR3 sequences, about 10% of which appear only once. Described time point: longitudinal time-point 3. Material: PBMCs. Receptors were obtained from a female donor with HTLV-1-associated myelopathy (HAM/TSP).

In its sample, this clonotype was seen many times. The chain has TRBV25-1 and TRBJ1-3, with D possibly TRBD1 on 5 matching bases. The germline V and J ends were trimmed by 7 bases and 2 bases, with 9 bases remaining between them. The CDR3 is made up of 13 amino acids. Germline-derived CDR1 and CDR2 are MGHDK and SYGVNS. CDR3 protein: CASTARAGNTIYF. The DNA for the CDR3 is TGTGCCAGCACAGCCAGGGCTGGAAACACCATATATTTT.

This clonotype was observed at least ten times. This rearrangement joins TRBV7-8 to TRBJ1-4, with D hard to call. The CDR3 totals 14 residues. Trimming took 1 base from V and 8 from J, leaving 11 bases between them. Germline V gene data show CDR1 as SGHVS and CDR2 as FQNEAQ. This CDR3 reads CASSLVPLGEKLFF. Here the CDR3 DNA reads TGTGCCAGCAGCTTAGTACCACTGGGAGAAAAACTGTTTTTT.

The chain uses TRBV5-1 and TRBJ2-1; 7 bases are a match to TRBD1. Per germline, CDR1 SGHRS and CDR2 YFSETQ. The CDR3 extends over 15 amino acids. J was trimmed by 7 bases and V by 0 bases; bases with no gene match: 7. The DNA of the CDR3 is TGCGCCAGCAGCTTGGTAGGGAACAGGGGAAATGAGCAGTTCTTC. The encoded protein is CASSLVGNRGNEQFF.

This rearrangement joins TRBV5-6 to TRBJ1-2; 9 bases line up with TRBD1. Germline V gene sequence: CDR1 SGHDT, CDR2 YYEEEE. The CDR3 is 15 residues long. J was trimmed by 8 bases and V by 3 bases; bases with no gene match: 11. CDR3 protein: CASSSPGQGALGYTF. CDR3 DNA: TGTGCCAGCAGCTCCCCGGGACAGGGAGCTCTAGGCTACACCTTC.

This clonotype was seen repeatedly, ten times or more. The V call is TRBV20-1, the J call TRBJ1-2; D is unclear. CDR1 and CDR2 from the germline V gene are DFQATT and SNEGSKA (reference sequence). V was pared by 5 bases and J by 4 bases, with 8 bases between. The CDR3 sequence is 11 residues long. CDR3 protein: CSAGNSYGYTF. The CDR3 DNA reads TGCAGTGCTGGGAATTCCTATGGCTACACCTTC.

This clonotype was detected ten times or more. V and J are TRBV10-3 and TRBJ1-5; D not resolved. The germline CDR1 and CDR2 sequences are ENHRY and SYGVKD. Between the trimmed V and J ends, which lost 3 bases and 7 bases, there was a span of 10 bases. The CDR3 is made up of 13 amino acids. This chain's CDR3 is CAISDFVGQPQHF. DNA for the CDR3: TGTGCCATCAGTGATTTCGTGGGACAGCCCCAGCATTTT.

A few counts support this clonotype. This may be a read error: a much more frequent sequence differs by one nucleotide. The conserved final phenylalanine or tryptophan is absent from the CDR3, which likely points to a read error. The chain couples TRBV6-1 to TRBJ1-4; D not resolved. V was trimmed by 6 bases and J by 5 bases, leaving 4 bases between them. CDR3 length: 11 amino acids. Germline CDR1 is MNHNS and CDR2 is SASEGT. The CDR3 region is CASRENEKLFV. For the CDR3, the DNA is TGTGCCAGCAGGGAAAATGAAAAACTGTTTGTT.

This clonotype was seen ten or more times. The chain is built from TRBV20-1 and TRBJ1-5; D not resolved. The CDR3 has 12 amino acids. Germline lookup yields CDR1 DFQATT and CDR2 SNEGSKA (reference sequence). Trimming shortened V by 6 bases and J by 1 base, and 7 bases separated the two germline ends. CDR3 DNA sequence: TGCAGTGCAAAGCGGAGCAATCAGCCCCAGCATTTT. Protein: CSAKRSNQPQHF.

There are many counts of this clonotype. The chain employs TRBV5-1 and TRBJ1-1; D ambiguous. This CDR3 is 12 amino acids long. CDR1 and CDR2 (germline): SGHRS, YFSETQ. The V end lost 5 bases, the J end lost 7 bases, and 12 bases lay between the germline ends. CDR3 region: CASSTNPLEAFF. As DNA, the CDR3 is TGCGCCAGCAGTACAAACCCTCTTGAAGCTTTCTTT.

This clonotype was recorded at least ten times. A read error may produce the germline difference seen at one junction end. The rearrangement joins TRBV12-3 or TRBV12-4 to TRBJ1-5; D is uncertain. The CDR3 is made up of 14 amino acids. This CDR3 is CASSVARMNQPQHF. CDR3 nucleotides: TGTGCCAGCAGTGTAGCCAGGATGAATCAGCCCCAGCATTTT.

This clonotype was seen ten or more times. The rearrangement joins TRBV5-1 to TRBJ2-2; D is perhaps TRBD1 or TRBD2 (5 bases each). CDR3 length: 20 residues. V dropped 1 base and J dropped 1 base, with 23 bases sitting between them. Germline CDR1 and CDR2: SGHRS and YFSETQ. The CDR3 DNA is TGCGCCAGCAGCTTGTCGGTCTTGGCGTTGGGACCGAAGAACACCGGGGAGCTGTTTTTT. This gives the protein CASSLSVLALGPKNTGELFF.

The sample holds many counts of this clonotype. The chain joins TRBV6-6 to TRBJ1-1; 8 nucleotides line up with TRBD1. Germline V gene data show CDR1 as MNHNY and CDR2 as SVGAGI (reference sequence). Losses at the gene ends were 2 bases for V and 11 bases for J; bases not matched to a gene: 7. The CDR3 loop spans 13 amino acids. The CDR3, as DNA: TGTGCCAGCAGTTACGATTCAGGGGGCCAGGCTTTCTTT. Its protein is CASSYDSGGQAFF.

This clonotype has ten or more counts. The chain employs TRBV7-9 and TRBJ2-1, with 7 bases that match TRBD1. CDR3 length equals 15 residues. V trimming: 5 bases; J trimming: 2 bases; junction bases outside the gene matches: 6. Germline CDR1 and CDR2: SEHNR and FQNEAQ (reference sequence). CDR3 loop: CASSLRDRPYNEQFF. The CDR3 DNA reads TGTGCCAGCAGCCTCCGGGACAGACCCTACAATGAGCAGTTCTTC.

The sample holds many counts of this clonotype. The J gene is TRBJ2-3, the V gene TRBV7-9; D gene uncertain. This CDR3 has 15 residues. Germline V gene lookup returns CDR1 SEHNR and CDR2 FQNEAQ (reference sequence). V was clipped by 0 bases and J by 3 bases, with 10 bases between them. CDR3 DNA sequence: TGTGCCAGCAGCTTAGCCCGAGAAGAAACAGATACGCAGTATTTT. As protein: CASSLAREETDTQYF.

This clonotype has ten or more counts. The chain uses TRBV5-1 and TRBJ2-3, with 8 bases lining up with TRBD1. From germline, CDR1 is SGHRS and CDR2 YFSETQ. The CDR3 is 15 residues long. J was trimmed by 3 bases and V by 4 bases; bases with no gene match: 7. Written as DNA, the CDR3 is TGCGCCAGCAGCGCGCAGGGGGCTGAGACAGATACGCAGTATTTT. Its translation is CASSAQGAETDTQYF. The full variable domain, completed using reference TRBV5-1 and TRBJ2-3, is KAGVTQTPRYLIKTRGQQVTLSCSPISGHRSVSWYQQTPGQGLQFLFEYFSETQRNKGNFPGRFSGRQFSNSRSEMNVSTLELGDSALYLCASSAQGAETDTQYFGPGTRLTVL.

This clonotype has at least ten counts. This chain connects TRBV10-3 to TRBJ1-6, with a possible D match to TRBD1 (5 bases). Germline loops: CDR1 ENHRY, CDR2 SYGVKD. V dropped 0 bases and J dropped 9 bases, with 6 bases sitting between them. CDR3 size: 13 residues. The CDR3 DNA sequence: TGTGCCATCAGTGAGTCGACAGCTTCACCCCTCCACTTT. It codes for CAISESTASPLHF.

CDR3 DNA sequence: TGCGCCAGCAGCTTCGATGAAGAGCAGTACTTC. Translation gives CASSFDEEQYF. The J gene is TRBJ2-7, the V gene TRBV5-1; no definite D call. This CDR3 spans 11 amino acids. V was pared by 2 bases and J by 7 bases, with 7 bases between. The germline CDR1 and CDR2 sequences are SGHRS and YFSETQ.

Ten or more counts support this clonotype. This chain links TRBV10-3 with TRBJ2-1, with TRBD2 as a possible D gene (7 bases). The CDR3 runs to 14 residues. Germline V gene sequence: CDR1 ENHRY, CDR2 SYGVKD. Trimming removed 9 bases from V and 4 bases from J, with 16 bases in between. In DNA form, the CDR3 reads TGTGCCATAATCGGGGGGCCTCCGTACAATGAGCAGTTCTTC. Translation gives CAIIGGPPYNEQFF.

This clonotype appeared a few times. The chain is built from TRBV20-1 and TRBJ2-7, with D possibly matching TRBD2 (6 bases). V was cut by 0 bases and J by 9 bases, with 9 bases left in between. Germline V gives CDR1 DFQATT, CDR2 SNEGSKA (reference sequence). The CDR3 covers 11 residues. The CDR3 bases are TGCAGTGCTAGAGATCCGGGAGTGCAGTACTTC. Translation: CSARDPGVQYF.

This clonotype was picked up many times. V gene TRBV7-9 combines with J gene TRBJ2-1; D gene uncertain. From germline, CDR1 is SEHNR and CDR2 FQNEAQ (reference sequence). Trimming left V 5 bases short and J 1 base short, with 12 bases between. The CDR3 extends over 15 amino acids. CDR3 sequence reads: CASSAATASYNEQFF. CDR3 in DNA: TGTGCCAGCAGCGCCGCGACTGCATCCTACAATGAGCAGTTCTTC.

In this sample, this clonotype turned up many times. The gene calls are TRBV20-1 and TRBJ2-3; D not certain. This CDR3 comprises 10 residues. The germline V and J ends were trimmed by 6 bases and 2 bases, with 3 bases remaining between them. Germline assignment: CDR1 DFQATT and CDR2 SNEGSKA (reference sequence). The CDR3 DNA is TGCAGTGCCTTCACAGATACGCAGTATTTT. Translation gives CSAFTDTQYF.